This T cell receptor beta chain stems from a study of blood T cell repertoires in COVID-19. TCRdb's table, derived via immunoSEQ multiplex PCR, lists solely in-frame clones and lacks some. Of over 150,000 clones listed, about 90% are singletons. The receptor was isolated from a woman younger than 30 who had recovered from COVID-19. Sequencing was performed on PBMCs or T cells enriched from blood (not recorded which).

The CDR3 DNA follows: TGTGCCAGCAGTTACTTTGGCCAAACAGGGGGTTCACCCCTCCACTTT. Encoded protein: CASSYFGQTGGSPLHF. The chain recombines TRBV6-5 with TRBJ1-6, with TRBD1 identical over 8 bases. J was trimmed by 9 bases and V by 1 base; bases with no gene match: 8. CDR3 length: 16 amino acids. Germline-derived CDR1 and CDR2 are MNHEY and SVGAGI.